The source of this T cell receptor beta chain is a study of blood T cell repertoires in COVID-19 (dated by TCRdb to the early 2020s). About the study as a whole: Samples from collaborators originated in the United States, Italy and Spain and spanned both the acute and convalescent phases of COVID-19. The repertoires were released in a freely available public database intended as a resource for research on the immune response to SARS-CoV-2. Where available, HLA class I and class II types were obtained from metadata supplied by the sample provider rather than from assay-based typing. The prospective study material was composed of cDNA or gDNA derived from T cells, B-cell-depleted T cells, or PBMCs. Sample metadata almost always included a de-identified subject ID, COVID-19 status, age in years and sex. The samples were drawn from the first 160 participants of the ongoing ImmuneRACE study and from under 1,500 subjects provided by 6 global collaborators. Subjects who had been exposed to COVID-19, were actively infected with it, or had recovered from it provided the deeply sampled blood TCRbeta repertoires that made up the dataset. What the research found in general, with its limitations: How much clinical and demographic metadata was included differed by source and by participant, and the metadata was provided uncurated.

In the case of this clone: What this receptor recognizes is not known. Within one base of it there is no much larger clone, and no base qualities were kept.

CDR1 DFQATT and CDR2 SNEGSKA are derived from the germline V gene (reference sequence). V and J are trimmed by 3 bases and 0 bases, and the gene matches miss 2 bases of the junction. From cysteine to phenylalanine, the CDR3 is 13 amino acids long. Left in the record is the CDR3 DNA by itself, 39 bases read in frame from the first base. TCRbeta CDR3 regions were amplified from genomic DNA using the immunoSEQ Assay, a bias-controlled multiplex PCR. The study's processing was this. Nucleated cell counts per sample were estimated from amplification of reference gene primers within the assay. Sequence reads were collapsed and filtered to measure the absolute abundance of every unique TCRbeta CDR3 rearrangement. Productive Simpson clonality was computed per sample as the square root of Simpson's diversity index over productive rearrangements. TCRdb took this table from immuneACCESS and kept in-frame rearrangements with V and J called. Such tables lack part of the clones; where checked against another copy, unresolved V genes explain under half of the gap, and the rest is unexplained. V, J and clone size derive from that table, while D and trimming were established from the DNA sequence. This sample gives around 250,000 clones in total; approximately 89% of them show up just once. The top ten constitute 0.95% to 1.5% of the sample.

Participants in the prospective study were enrolled through a virtual design, were aged roughly 18 to 100 years, and lived in about 25 United States geographic areas. In the prospective study, participants were assigned to cohorts based on the clinical history participants reported in a screening survey and a study questionnaire. Mobile phlebotomists in the prospective study collected whole blood, serum and a nasopharyngeal or oropharyngeal swab from every participant. Prospective study participants could optionally give additional blood draws and questionnaires over an approximately 2-month period. Blood samples from the prospective study were shipped frozen or at room temperature prior to DNA extraction.

Recombination joined TRBV20-1 with TRBJ2-7, with TRBD2 matching 7 junction bases. The clonotype originates from a woman aged 40 to 49 with acute COVID-19. Sequenced input: PBMCs or T cells enriched from blood (not recorded which). CDR3 reads: CSASRDYSYEQYF. Read as DNA, the sequence is TGCAGTGCTAGTAGGGACTACTCCTACGAGCAGTACTTC.